This T cell receptor beta chain was recorded in a study of blood T cell repertoires in COVID-19. For the study at large: Nucleic acid was either cDNA or gDNA, and it came from T cells, B-cell-depleted T cells, or PBMCs.

Germline CDR1 reads SGHRS; CDR2 reads YFSETQ. V gave up 2 bases and J gave up 14 bases; unmatched junction bases: 5. This CDR3 is 13 amino acids long. In the original processing: Quantification of nucleated cells was approximated via reference gene primer amplification. Only in-frame clones appear in the TCRdb table, and some are missing; sequencing was by immunoSEQ multiplex PCR. V, J and clone size reflect that table, while D and trimming were determined from the DNA. The sample yields 200,000 to 250,000 clones, 82% seen once. The chain joins TRBV5-1 to TRBJ1-6, with 9 bases fitting TRBD1. The receptor was isolated from a woman between 65 and 79 years old with COVID-19, enrolled during active disease. Sequenced material: peripheral blood. This CDR3 reads CASSFGDRETLHF. The CDR3 bases are TGCGCCAGCAGCTTTGGGGACAGGGAAACCCTCCACTTT.